This is a list of T cell receptor beta chains from one sample in a study of cytomegalovirus exposure and HLA in healthy donors. The table came from immunoSEQ multiplex PCR; TCRdb's copy has only in-frame clones and leaves some out. The profile covers roughly 80,000 clones, with approximately 60% appearing a single time and roughly 4.5% taken by the ten largest. The sample consisted of PBMCs. These receptors all come from a male donor in good health and CMV-seropositive. The CDR3 runs from the conserved cysteine through the conserved F or W. D genes are given only for firm matches. The size entry is marked missing in some rows and otherwise reads once, few, many or a size class.

clone size	V gene	D gene	J gene	CDR3 DNA	CDR3 protein
.	TRBV9	.	TRBJ1-6	TGTGCCAGCAGCGTAGGTGGGGCTTCGGGTTCACCCCTCCACTTT	CASSVGGASGSPLHF
few	TRBV19	TRBD1	TRBJ2-3	TGTGCCAGTAGCCCAGGCAGGGGGCGGCCAGATACGCAGTATTTT	CASSPGRGRPDTQYF
medium-sized	TRBV9	.	TRBJ2-3	TGTGCCAGCGCTACGGGACACCACACAGATACGCAGTATTTT	CASATGHHTDTQYF
few	TRBV5-1	.	TRBJ2-3	TGCGCCAGCAGCTTGGCGGGGATAGATACGCAGTATTTT	CASSLAGIDTQYF
.	TRBV6-5	.	TRBJ1-1	TGTGCCAGCAGTTACACGATGGCAGGGATGAACACTGAAGCTTTCTTT	CASSYTMAGMNTEAFF
.	TRBV11-2	TRBD1	TRBJ2-3	TGTGCCAGCAGCTTAGACAGGGGGACAGATACGCAGTATTTT	CASSLDRGTDTQYF
few	TRBV7-9	TRBD1	TRBJ2-1	TGTGCCAGCAGCTGGACAGGGCGCTCCTACAATGAGCAGTTCTTC	CASSWTGRSYNEQFF
.	TRBV6-5	.	TRBJ2-7	TGTGCCAGCAGTTATATACAGGGCGGCGAGCAGTACTTC	CASSYIQGGEQYF
.	TRBV9	.	TRBJ2-4	TGTGCCAGCAGCTTCTCTGAAAGGGAGGGGGGAAACATTCAGTACTTC	CASSFSEREGGNIQYF
.	TRBV10-3	.	TRBJ1-3	TGTGCCATCAGTGAGCTCGGCTCTGGAAACACCATATATTTT	CAISELGSGNTIYF
.	TRBV6-5	.	TRBJ1-1	TGTGCCAGCAGTTACTCGGGTCGGGGTCCTGAAGCTTTCTTT	CASSYSGRGPEAFF